This T cell receptor (beta chain) came from a study of Graves' ophthalmopathy and Graves' hyperthyroidism (dated by TCRdb to the late 2010s). Context from the whole study: Peripheral blood was collected before any treatment was given, at the time of initial diagnosis. TCR beta repertoire signatures were used to distinguish Graves' ophthalmopathy from Graves' hyperthyroidism and to predict progression to ophthalmopathy. In total, 135 blood samples were TCR-sequenced: 40 to 45 ophthalmopathy, roughly 80 hyperthyroidism and some 17 hyperthyroidism-to-ophthalmopathy patients. To explore V-J signatures that separate ophthalmopathy from hyperthyroidism, a discovery set of about a hundred patients was enrolled, consisting of approximately 44 with ophthalmopathy and some 59 with stable hyperthyroidism. The independent validation cohort included 18 hyperthyroidism patients plus 17 patients who later progressed from hyperthyroidism to ophthalmopathy. In more than five hyperthyroidism patients, T-cell repertoires of thyroid tissue and blood were compared. Following sampling, methimazole starting at 30 mg daily was administered to hyperthyroidism patients, and high-dose intravenous methylprednisolone was administered to ophthalmopathy patients. The roughly 100 discovery patients were randomly split 7:3 into training and test sets. Results the study describes overall, beyond this receptor: Sample size was not predetermined statistically, and investigators were not blinded to group allocation. Most expanded thyroid clonotypes with a frequency above 0.001 also appeared in blood, which suggests that blood repertoires may reflect the immune response in the thyroid. In cross-validation, the 13-signature model distinguished ophthalmopathy from stable hyperthyroidism with around 90% sensitivity and about 81% specificity, while in the test set the corresponding values were roughly 80% and 75%. In validation, the model predicted ophthalmopathy progression with about 70% sensitivity and less than 80% specificity; some 13 predicted patients were CT-confirmed with GO in a median of around 6 months.

This clonotype has ten or more counts. Which antigen it targets is not known. Base quality data are lacking; no much larger clone is found one base away. For repertoire sequencing, the TCR beta CDR3 regions were amplified from RNA transcripts. The first round of RT-PCR was done with HTBI primers and the Qiagen OneStep RT-PCR kit, and was followed by a second round of multiplex PCR, then size selection and purification. The libraries underwent paired-end sequencing with 100 bp reads on an Illumina HiSeq2000. As for how the authors treated the data: SOAPnuke was used to process the reads, throwing out any read that had adapters, had uncalled bases, had a mean Phred below 15, or lacked an exact constant-primer or identifier match. COPE v1.2.5 was used to merge the high-quality paired reads. Each unique nucleotide sequence was defined as a clonotype, and clonotypes were aligned to IMGT TRB V, D and J references with MiTCR v1.1. Only V-J combinations with frequency above 0.0001 were analysed, covering approximately 99% of repertoires. For each V-J combination, a TCR clonal expansion and chaos score was defined as the ratio of F50 clonal expansion to chaos observed in the TCRdist matrix. Welch's t-statistics and random forest were used to narrow the features down to around twelve V-J combinations, which were then fed into a naive Bayes classifier. Thyroid-blood repertoire similarity was quantified with the Morisita-Horn index. TCRdb reran the public reads through fastp at Q25 and MiXCR, keeping productive beta chains. Rows with one shared CDR3 protein collapse into an entry with the most common genes and DNA. What appears here as the V and J calls and clone size reflects TCRdb's work, not the paper's. A total of hundreds of thousands of distinct CDR3 sequences appear in this sample, roughly 14% of them only once. Of the sample, about 7% falls within the top ten clones.

Hyperthyroidism was considered stable if no progression to ophthalmopathy occurred within 18 months of follow-up. The hyperthyroidism patients were 18 to 65 years old and newly diagnosed, with a disease duration of less than 2 months. Patients were excluded if they had other autoimmune diseases, uncontrolled infections, pregnancy or lactation. Diagnosis relied on clinical symptoms, serum thyroxine, TRAb, thyroid ultrasound and orbital computed tomography. Ficoll-Paque density gradient centrifugation was used to isolate PBMCs from 8.5 to 10 ml of fresh peripheral blood. Total RNA was extracted with Trizol reagent and quality-checked on an Agilent 2100 Bioanalyzer. The CDR3 sequence holds 17 residues, the cysteine and phenylalanine included. Left in the record is the CDR3 DNA by itself, 51 bases read in frame from the first base. From a lookup of the germline V gene, CDR1 and CDR2 are MNHEY and SVGEGT. V is trimmed back by 6 bases and J by 2 bases, and the junction contains 12 bases that no gene match accounts for.

The source material was peripheral blood. The sequence came from a woman between 18 and 30 years old with stable Graves' hyperthyroidism. Donor details come from another sample of the same person, matched by shared clones. The chain uses TRBV6-2 or TRBV6-3 and TRBJ2-7, with 11 central nucleotides matching TRBD1. The encoded CDR3 is CASSGQGAATQTYEQYF. The nucleotides are TGTGCCAGCAGCGGACAGGGGGCCGCAACCCAAACCTACGAGCAGTACTTC.